The 20 T cell receptor beta chains below were found in one sample sequenced in a study of T-cell reconstitution after alpha-beta-depleted transplantation in children. Unique molecular identifiers were built into the TCRbeta library. TCRdb re-derived calls from the PCR reads in MiXCR, one entry per CDR3 protein. The profile shows roughly 500,000 distinct CDR3 sequences, around 13% of them singletons. The sequencing used PBMCs from the stem cell graft donor, collected from the stem cell graft. All receptors derive from a human donor who donated a stem cell graft to a child with combined immunodeficiency.

This clonotype was recorded at least ten times. The chain uses TRBV25-1 and TRBJ2-2, with D uncertain. CDR3 length: 11 residues. Germline V CDR1 and CDR2: MGHDK, SYGVNS. V was clipped by 6 bases and J by 5 bases, with 4 bases between them. In nucleotides, the CDR3 is TGTGCCAGCAGACAAACCGGGGAGCTGTTTTTT. It translates to CASRQTGELFF.

The chain links TRBV11-3 to TRBJ2-3; possible D gene TRBD2, 5 bases. Trimming removed 6 bases at V and 4 bases at J, with 14 bases between. Germline CDR1 reads SGHNT; CDR2 reads YENEEA. CDR3 size: 14 residues. The DNA of the CDR3 is TGTGCCAGCAGTTCAAGCGGCTTCCCAGATACGCAGTATTTT. Translation: CASSSSGFPDTQYF.

This clonotype was counted many times. The gene calls are TRBV12-3 or TRBV12-4 and TRBJ1-4; tentatively, D is TRBD1 (6 bases). The CDR3 runs 14 residues. V was shortened by 6 bases and J by 7 bases, with 15 bases between the two germline ends. The CDR3 reads CASRATGLGEKLFF. The CDR3 region has the DNA TGTGCCAGCAGAGCCACAGGGCTCGGTGAAAAACTGTTTTTT.

This clonotype was seen many times. The rearrangement links TRBV12-3 or TRBV12-4 to TRBJ1-5; D call uncertain. V dropped 2 bases and J dropped 0 bases, with 11 bases sitting between them. This CDR3 region has 16 residues. In nucleotides, the CDR3 is TGTGCCAGCAGTTTAAGAGGGCTATATAGCAATCAGCCCCAGCATTTT. Protein: CASSLRGLYSNQPQHF.

Many counts were recorded for this clonotype. This sequence joins TRBV12-3 or TRBV12-4 and TRBJ2-1, with D tentatively TRBD1 or TRBD2 (5 bases each). Trimming left V 1 base short and J 6 bases short, with 7 bases between. This CDR3 has 13 amino acids. The CDR3 loop is CASSLGGFNEQFF. The CDR3 DNA sequence: TGTGCCAGCAGTTTAGGGGGGTTCAATGAGCAGTTCTTC.

This clonotype was observed at least ten times. The J gene is TRBJ2-3, the V gene TRBV28; D is unclear. In germline, CDR1 is MDHEN, CDR2 SYDVKM. Trimming took off 1 base at V and 5 bases at J, with 7 bases between the two ends. There are 13 residues in the CDR3. The DNA of the CDR3 is TGTGCCAGCAGTTTATCAGCCCTAGATACGCAGTATTTT. Protein sequence: CASSLSALDTQYF.

This clonotype appeared many times. The chain links TRBV5-5 to TRBJ2-6; D remains unclear. The CDR3 consists of 14 residues. V lost 9 bases and J lost 4, with 14 bases in between. Per the germline V gene, CDR1 is SGHKS and CDR2 is YYEKEE (reference sequence). The DNA of the CDR3 is TGTGCCACCCGGACCCAATCGGGGGCCAACGTCCTGACTTTC. The encoded protein is CATRTQSGANVLTF.

The chain recombines TRBV7-8 with TRBJ1-1, with TRBD1 matching 9 bases. CDR1 and CDR2 from the germline V gene are SGHVS and FQNEAQ. CDR3 length: 16 amino acids. Trimming took 4 bases from V and 0 from J; bases not matched to a gene: 6. CDR3 amino acids: CASSYRRDRVNTEAFF. In DNA, the CDR3 is TGTGCCAGCAGCTACCGCCGGGACAGGGTGAACACTGAAGCTTTCTTT.

This clonotype was observed many times. The chain uses TRBV28 and TRBJ2-7; D is undetermined. In germline, CDR1 is MDHEN, CDR2 SYDVKM. Trimming cost V 4 bases and J 2 bases, with 9 bases left between them. The CDR3 covers 13 residues. The CDR3 region has the DNA TGTGCCAGCAGTTCGACGGGTACCTACGAGCAGTACTTC. This gives the protein CASSSTGTYEQYF.

This clonotype was seen a few times. The chain recombines TRBV7-8 with TRBJ2-3; 7 positions agree with TRBD2. The CDR3 contains 18 residues. Unmatched junction bases numbered 16, after V lost 1 base and J lost 6 bases. CDR1 SGHVS and CDR2 FQNEAQ come from the germline V gene. CDR3 coding DNA: TGTGCCAGCAGCTTAGGGGAGATACCCGGGACTATGGGGGATACGCAGTATTTT. Residues: CASSLGEIPGTMGDTQYF.

In its sample, this clonotype was seen many times. The V and J genes are TRBV29-1 and TRBJ2-7; maybe TRBD1 (6 bases). Trimming removed 3 bases at V and 7 bases at J, with 16 bases between. This CDR3 has 13 residues. The V gene's germline CDR1 is SQVTM and CDR2 ANQGSEA. In nucleotides, the CDR3 is TGCAGCGTTGATCCGACAGGTCTGAGAGAGCAGTACTTC. The encoded protein is CSVDPTGLREQYF.

This sequence joins TRBV18 and TRBJ2-7; a possible D gene is TRBD1 (6 bases). The V and J ends lost 2 bases and 4 bases respectively, with 15 bases between them. The length of the CDR3 is 15 residues. Germline assignment: CDR1 KGHSH and CDR2 LQKENI. The CDR3 region is CASSPTGSSGYEQYF. The CDR3 nucleotides are TGTGCCAGCTCACCAACAGGGAGTTCGGGATACGAGCAGTACTTC.

This clonotype was seen a few times. The chain uses TRBV6-6 and TRBJ1-4, with D possibly TRBD1 on 6 matching bases. This CDR3 spans 13 amino acids. The V gene lost 6 bases and the J gene lost 8 bases, with 13 bases spanning the gap. Germline V lookup: CDR1 MNHNY, CDR2 SVGAGI (reference sequence). CDR3 coding DNA: TGTGCCAGCAGGGGGGCGTTCGGCGAAAAACTGTTTTTT. Protein sequence: CASRGAFGEKLFF.

This clonotype occurred a few times. The chain links TRBV7-2 to TRBJ2-7; D may match TRBD1 or TRBD2 (5 bases each). The CDR3 is made up of 13 amino acids. Germline CDR1 SGHTA, CDR2 FQGNSA. The V and J ends lost 5 bases and 3 bases respectively, with 11 bases between them. CDR3 residues: CASSRDGDYEQYF. The CDR3 nucleotides are TGTGCCAGCAGCCGGGACGGTGACTACGAGCAGTACTTC.

This clonotype has more than one count but fewer than ten. V gene TRBV12-3 or TRBV12-4 combines with J gene TRBJ2-1; 13 bases align to TRBD2. The CDR3 is 14 amino acids. The V and J ends lost 5 bases and 9 bases, in that order; junction bases with no gene match: 4. The CDR3 sequence: CASSRGLAGSEQFF. For the CDR3, the DNA is TGTGCCAGCAGTCGGGGACTAGCGGGGAGTGAGCAGTTCTTC.

This chain connects TRBV4-3 to TRBJ1-3; D gene uncertain. The CDR3 sequence is 16 residues long. V dropped 0 bases and J dropped 0 bases, with 9 bases sitting between them. Germline V gene data show CDR1 as LGHNA and CDR2 as YSLEER. CDR3 nucleotides: TGCGCCAGCAGCCAAGATCCAAGCACCTCTGGAAACACCATATATTTT. Translated, it gives CASSQDPSTSGNTIYF.

This clonotype was recorded a few times. The V call is TRBV7-8, the J call TRBJ2-2, with a weak D call TRBD2 (6 bases). V lost 3 bases and J 5 bases, leaving 16 bases between the germline ends. Germline lookup yields CDR1 SGHVS and CDR2 FQNEAQ. This CDR3 is 16 amino acids long. The CDR3 loop reads CASSFEDAGITGELFF. The CDR3 nucleotides read TGTGCCAGCAGCTTCGAGGACGCGGGAATAACCGGGGAGCTGTTTTTT.

The genes are TRBV9 and TRBJ2-1; 7 bases match TRBD2. V shed 3 bases and J 6 bases; nucleotides not matched to a gene: 12. This CDR3 region has 16 residues. CDR1 and CDR2 from the germline V gene are SGDLS and YYNGEE. This chain's CDR3 is CASSAGSGGASNEQFF. In DNA form, the CDR3 reads TGTGCCAGCAGCGCCGGCTCGGGGGGTGCGAGCAATGAGCAGTTCTTC.

Written as DNA, the CDR3 is TGTGCCAGCAGCCCTGGGCTAGTGGGGTATTTCGACAATGAGCAGTTCTTC. It yields the protein CASSPGLVGYFDNEQFF. The chain has TRBV11-3 and TRBJ2-1; D is unresolved. V lost 5 bases to trimming and J lost 5 bases, with 22 bases between them. This CDR3 is built from 17 residues. Looked up from germline, CDR1 is SGHNT and CDR2 is YENEEA.

There are a few counts of this clonotype. The V and J genes are TRBV20-1 and TRBJ2-1; TRBD2 matches 10 bases. Germline V gives CDR1 DFQATT, CDR2 SNEGSKA (reference sequence). The CDR3 covers 14 residues. Trimming cost V 5 bases and J 6 bases; bases outside gene matches: 7. This CDR3 reads CSAEAGGRLNEQFF. The CDR3, as DNA: TGCAGTGCTGAAGCGGGGGGGCGGCTCAATGAGCAGTTCTTC.